Shown below are 19 T cell receptor beta chains from a single sample sequenced in a study of blood T cell repertoires in COVID-19. Assay: immunoSEQ multiplex PCR; the TCRdb copy retains only in-frame clones and omits some. The sample shows over 60,000 clones, roughly 90% of them seen only once. Material: peripheral blood. The source of these receptors is an elderly woman with active or convalescent COVID-19.

This chain connects TRBV28 to TRBJ2-7; 7 bases map to TRBD1. With V trimmed by 10 bases and J by 5 bases, 11 bases remained unmatched. This CDR3 contains 13 residues. The germline gives CDR1 MDHEN, CDR2 SYDVKM. DNA for the CDR3: TGTGCCACCCTACCTCACACAGGGGACGAGCAGTACTTC. Amino acids: CATLPHTGDEQYF.

The V gene is TRBV5-1, the J gene TRBJ2-3; D ambiguous. This CDR3 is 15 amino acids long. Germline V gene data show CDR1 as SGHRS and CDR2 as YFSETQ. V was pared by 4 bases and J by 0 bases, with 12 bases between. The CDR3 sequence is CASSPFTTSTDTQYF. In nucleotides, the CDR3 is TGCGCCAGCAGCCCATTTACTACTAGCACAGATACGCAGTATTTT.

The CDR3 nucleotides read TGTGCCAGCACCGTGGACATTAATGAAAAACTGTTTTTT. Its translation: CASTVDINEKLFF. The chain couples TRBV7-2 to TRBJ1-4; D is perhaps TRBD1 (5 bases). Germline lookup yields CDR1 SGHTA and CDR2 FQGNSA. The CDR3 covers 13 residues. The ends were cut back, 7 bases at V and 4 bases at J, with 10 bases in the middle.

The V call is TRBV10-3, the J call TRBJ2-1; 8 bases line up with TRBD2. Losses at the gene ends were 5 bases for V and 6 bases for J; bases not matched to a gene: 9. Germline V gene data show CDR1 as ENHRY and CDR2 as SYGVKD. This CDR3 region has 15 residues. The CDR3 region is CAISRAGEAVNEQFF. The CDR3 DNA reads as TGTGCCATCAGTAGAGCGGGGGAGGCGGTCAATGAGCAGTTCTTC.

The V and J genes are TRBV24-1 and TRBJ2-7, with a possible D match to TRBD1 (6 bases). CDR1 and CDR2 from the germline V gene are KGHDR and SFDVKD. This CDR3 comprises 13 residues. V lost 3 bases to trimming and J lost 5 bases, with 10 bases between them. CDR3 sequence (DNA): TGTGCCACCAGTGATACGCACAGGGACGAGCAGTACTTC. Amino acids: CATSDTHRDEQYF.

The chain has TRBV5-1 and TRBJ2-2; D is possibly TRBD2 (5 bases). CDR1 and CDR2 (germline): SGHRS, YFSETQ. The CDR3 has 15 amino acids. V shed 2 bases and J shed 4 bases, with 12 bases lying between them. CDR3 region: CASSFNGVSTGELFF. In DNA form, the CDR3 reads TGCGCCAGCAGCTTCAACGGGGTCAGCACCGGGGAGCTGTTTTTT.

The J gene is TRBJ1-2, the V gene TRBV5-5, with 7 nucleotides matching TRBD1. The J segment lost 2 bases and the V segment lost 3 bases, leaving 7 bases of the junction unmatched. The CDR3 totals 15 residues. The germline gives CDR1 SGHKS, CDR2 YYEKEE (reference sequence). This chain's CDR3 is CASSWGPGQNYGYTF. CDR3 bases: TGTGCCAGCAGCTGGGGTCCGGGACAGAACTATGGCTACACCTTC. The complete variable domain, with remaining parts taken from reference TRBV5-5 and TRBJ1-2, reads DAGVTQSPTHLIKTRGQQVTLRCSPISGHKSVSWYQQVLGQGPQFIFQYYEKEERGRGNFPDRFSARQFPNYSSELNVNALLLGDSALYLCASSWGPGQNYGYTFGSGTRLTVV.

The chain combines TRBV9 with TRBJ2-7; 10 nucleotides agree with TRBD1. V shed 3 bases and J 3 bases; nucleotides not matched to a gene: 6. Per the germline V gene, CDR1 is SGDLS and CDR2 is YYNGEE. The CDR3 consists of 15 residues. The CDR3 DNA is TGTGCCAGCAGCGGAGCCGGGACAGGGGTCTACGAGCAGTACTTC. Protein product: CASSGAGTGVYEQYF.

V usage is TRBV5-5 and J usage is TRBJ2-5; 8 bases are a match to TRBD1. The germline V gene encodes CDR1 SGHKS and CDR2 YYEKEE (reference sequence). This CDR3 comprises 15 residues. J gave up 2 bases and V 3 bases, and 6 bases lay outside the gene matches. CDR3 residues: CASSSNTGGQETQYF. The CDR3 nucleotides are TGTGCCAGCAGCTCCAATACAGGGGGGCAAGAGACCCAGTACTTC.

This clone was counted only a few times. This rearrangement joins TRBV7-2 to TRBJ2-5; a weak D match, TRBD1 (6 bases). Per the germline V gene, CDR1 is SGHTA and CDR2 is FQGNSA. Trimming took off 5 bases at V and 5 bases at J, with 18 bases between the two ends. The CDR3 is 15 amino acids. The CDR3 region is CASSPRATTGETQYF. DNA for the CDR3: TGTGCCAGCAGCCCTCGGGCCACCACAGGGGAGACCCAGTACTTC.

The V and J genes are TRBV28 and TRBJ2-7; 8 bases match TRBD1. The V gene's germline CDR1 is MDHEN and CDR2 SYDVKM. The CDR3 consists of 13 residues. V gave up 2 bases and J gave up 5 bases; unmatched junction bases: 2. As DNA, the CDR3 is TGTGCCAGCAGTTTACAGGGGGCCCACGAGCAGTACTTC. The encoded protein is CASSLQGAHEQYF.

The chain couples TRBV5-6 to TRBJ2-6; weak D call: TRBD1 (5 bases). Per the germline V gene, CDR1 is SGHDT and CDR2 is YYEEEE. The V end lost 1 base, the J end lost 1 base, and 9 bases lay between the germline ends. The CDR3 runs 16 residues. The CDR3 DNA reads TGTGCCAGCAGCTTGAGGGGTCCGTCTGGGGCCAACGTCCTGACTTTC. This translates into CASSLRGPSGANVLTF.

This chain links TRBV7-9 with TRBJ1-1; 7 bases are shared with TRBD1. Germline V gives CDR1 SEHNR, CDR2 FQNEAQ (reference sequence). The CDR3 covers 14 residues. V lost 1 base and J lost 6; bases outside the gene matches: 5. The CDR3 coding sequence is TGTGCCAGCAGCTTAGACAGGGGAGTAGCTGAAGCTTTCTTT. Translated, it gives CASSLDRGVAEAFF.

This chain uses TRBV5-6 with TRBJ1-2; 10 bases line up with TRBD1. Germline CDR1 reads SGHDT; CDR2 reads YYEEEE. J was trimmed by 5 bases and V by 3 bases; bases with no gene match: 7. The CDR3 runs to 15 residues. CDR3 sequence (DNA): TGTGCCAGCAGCTCAGTCCGGACAGGGGGATATGGCTACACCTTC. It encodes CASSSVRTGGYGYTF.

This clone was picked up a small number of times. The V call is TRBV4-2, the J call TRBJ1-1; D uncertain. Germline V lookup: CDR1 LGHNA, CDR2 YNFKEQ. The CDR3 has 11 residues. Deletions cut 7 bases from V and 11 bases from J, with 14 bases between. The CDR3 spells CASIGGVRAFF. The CDR3 bases are TGTGCCAGCATCGGCGGGGTGCGGGCTTTCTTT.

The rearrangement links TRBV29-1 to TRBJ2-3; possibly TRBD2 for D (5 bases). CDR1 is SQVTM and CDR2 is ANQGSEA in the germline V gene. The CDR3 runs to 15 residues. Trimming took off 5 bases at V and 6 bases at J, with 21 bases between the two ends. The CDR3: CSVPSDSVELDTQYF. CDR3 coding DNA: TGCAGCGTTCCCTCGGATAGCGTAGAACTGGATACGCAGTATTTT.

With regard to this clone: At the DNA level, this CDR3 is encoded by other sequences in the same sample as well. The chain couples TRBV5-1 to TRBJ2-7; weak D call: TRBD1 (6 bases). Germline V gives CDR1 SGHRS, CDR2 YFSETQ. V lost 2 bases and J lost 3, with 9 bases in between. The CDR3 spans 13 residues. CDR3 amino acids: CASSLTGNYEQYF. CDR3 DNA: TGCGCCAGCAGCTTAACAGGGAACTACGAGCAGTACTTC.

The CDR3 sequence: CASSQERGLAKLFF. In DNA, the CDR3 is TGTGCCAGCAGCCAAGAACGCGGACTTGCAAAACTGTTTTTT. The chain uses TRBV14 and TRBJ1-4; D not certain. The CDR3 consists of 14 residues. Per the germline V gene, CDR1 is SGHDN and CDR2 is FVKESK. Between the trimmed V and J ends, which lost 0 bases and 10 bases, there was a span of 12 bases.

The genes are TRBV4-2 and TRBJ1-1; unclear D gene. Germline V gene data show CDR1 as LGHNA and CDR2 as YNFKEQ. Between the trimmed V and J ends, which lost 0 bases and 5 bases, there was a span of 16 bases. The CDR3 length is 16 residues. CDR3 protein: CASSQDPGRRGTEAFF. The CDR3 DNA sequence: TGTGCCAGCAGCCAAGATCCCGGCCGGCGCGGGACTGAAGCTTTCTTT.